The rows below give T cell receptor beta chains drawn from one sample of a study of long-term antiretroviral therapy in people with HIV. Assay: immunoSEQ multiplex PCR; the TCRdb copy retains only in-frame clones and omits some. The data hold tens of thousands of clones, with about 85% observed a single time. The sample here was unsorted PBMCs, taken 2.7 years after starting antiretroviral therapy. The receptors stem from a man between 40 and 49 years old with HIV. CDR3s include the opening cysteine and the closing phenylalanine or tryptophan. The D gene is left open where the match is weak. Clone size is shown for a subset of rows, as once, few, many or a class of expanded clone.

v_call,j_call,d_call,clone_size,cdr3_nt,cdr3_aa
TRBV18,TRBJ1-1,TRBD1,once,TGTGCCAGCTCACGACAGGGGGCGAGGTTCGTTCCCACTGAAGCTTTCTTT,CASSRQGARFVPTEAFF
TRBV15,TRBJ2-7,NA,NA,TGTGCCACCAGCAGACAGACCGGGGGAACCTACGAGCAGTACTTC,CATSRQTGGTYEQYF
TRBV6-5,TRBJ2-1,NA,NA,TGTGCCAGCAGTTCCAACCCCTACAATGAGCAGTTCTTC,CASSSNPYNEQFF
TRBV6-5,TRBJ2-7,NA,once,TGTGCCAGCAGTTACTCGCCAGGCCGGAGCGAGCAGTACTTC,CASSYSPGRSEQYF
TRBV28,TRBJ1-3,NA,NA,TGTGCCAGCAGCCTGCGAGTAAGCGGGCGGCCTGGAAACACCATATATTTT,CASSLRVSGRPGNTIYF
TRBV27,TRBJ2-3,TRBD2,once,TGTGCCAGCTGGGGACTAGCGGCAGATACGCAGTATTTT,CASWGLAADTQYF
TRBV9,TRBJ1-3,NA,NA,TGTGCCAGCAGCGTAGGTGGGGGCGGTGGAAACACCATATATTTT,CASSVGGGGGNTIYF
TRBV4-3,TRBJ1-1,NA,NA,TGCGCCAGCAGCCTCTCTAGGGGGGCAGGGACTGAAGCTTTCTTT,CASSLSRGAGTEAFF
TRBV28,TRBJ1-1,NA,NA,TGTGCCAGCAGTTCTTCATCAGGGCTGGGCACTGAAGCTTTCTTT,CASSSSSGLGTEAFF
TRBV7-9,TRBJ1-2,NA,NA,TGTGCCAGCAGCCCCGTTCGATGGGGCGACTATGGCTACACCTTC,CASSPVRWGDYGYTF
TRBV10-3,TRBJ2-7,NA,NA,TGTGCCGCCTGTCTGGTGACAGTTCCCTACGAGCAGTACTTC,CAACLVTVPYEQYF
TRBV29-1,TRBJ1-1,NA,NA,TGCAGCGTTGAGCAGGTGAACACTGAAGCTTTCTTT,CSVEQVNTEAFF
TRBV5-1,TRBJ2-1,NA,NA,TGCGCCAGCAGCTTGGCCGGGGACTTTTCCTACAATGAGCAGTTCTTC,CASSLAGDFSYNEQFF
TRBV5-1,TRBJ2-3,TRBD2,NA,TGCGCCAGCAGCTTGGATGGGCCAGCGGGGGGGTTAGATACGCAGTATTTT,CASSLDGPAGGLDTQYF
TRBV7-8,TRBJ2-5,NA,NA,TGTGCCAGCAGCCAAGACAGGCCCGCTGAGACCCAGTACTTC,CASSQDRPAETQYF
TRBV9,TRBJ2-3,NA,NA,TGTGCCAGCAGCGTAGCTACAACAGATACGCAGTATTTT,CASSVATTDTQYF
TRBV5-4,TRBJ1-6,NA,few,TGTGCCAGCAGACCGGAGGGGGAGAATTCACCCCTCCACTTT,CASRPEGENSPLHF
TRBV7-2,TRBJ1-5,NA,NA,TGTGCCAGCAGCCCGAGCTTCGGTCAGCCCCAGCATTTT,CASSPSFGQPQHF
TRBV2,TRBJ2-1,NA,once,TGTGCCAGCACCTCGGTCAATGAGCAGTTCTTC,CASTSVNEQFF
TRBV14,TRBJ2-1,TRBD2,NA,TGTGCCAGCAGCCAGTCCGGGGGGGCCTACAATGAGCAGTTCTTC,CASSQSGGAYNEQFF
TRBV2,TRBJ1-3,NA,NA,TGTGCCAGCCGATTGTTCCTGGGAGGTGGGGAAGGCTCTGGAAACACCATATATTTT,CASRLFLGGGEGSGNTIYF
TRBV2,TRBJ2-2,NA,NA,TGTGCCAGCAGTGGGGACACGGAGACCGGGGAGCTGTTTTTT,CASSGDTETGELFF
TRBV28,TRBJ2-5,NA,NA,TGTGCCAGCCAGGGGTTCCCGCAAACTTGGACCCAGTACTTC,CASQGFPQTWTQYF
TRBV28,TRBJ1-1,NA,NA,TGTGCCAGCAGTTTACGGGCCCCCGGGGACACTGAAGCTTTCTTT,CASSLRAPGDTEAFF
TRBV10-3,TRBJ2-3,NA,NA,TGTGCCATCATGGGGGGACTCGGGGCCCCTAGCACAGATACGCAGTATTTT,CAIMGGLGAPSTDTQYF
TRBV30,TRBJ1-3,TRBD1,NA,TGTGCCTGGGGGAGTGGACAGGGCTTTATTTATCCTTCTGGAAACACCATATATTTT,CAWGSGQGFIYPSGNTIYF
TRBV4-3,TRBJ1-1,NA,NA,TGCGCCAGCAGCCAAGATAGGACAATCAGAAGGGCTTTCTTT,CASSQDRTIRRAFF